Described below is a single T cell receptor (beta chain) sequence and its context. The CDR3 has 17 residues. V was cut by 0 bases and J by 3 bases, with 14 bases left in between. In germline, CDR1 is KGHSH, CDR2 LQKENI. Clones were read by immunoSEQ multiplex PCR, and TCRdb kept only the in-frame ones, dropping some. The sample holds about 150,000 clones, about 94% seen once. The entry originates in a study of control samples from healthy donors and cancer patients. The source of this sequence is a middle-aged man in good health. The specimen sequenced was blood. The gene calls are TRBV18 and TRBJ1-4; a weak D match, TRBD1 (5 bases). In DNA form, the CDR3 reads TGTGCCAGCTCACCACCAGGGCCCGAAGGGGCTAATGAAAAACTGTTTTTT. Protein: CASSPPGPEGANEKLFF.